The sequence of this TCR beta chain was determined in a study of shared clonotypes between healthy human individuals. TCRdb's copy holds only in-frame clones and misses some; the assay was immunoSEQ multiplex PCR. The profile covers 2 million or so clones, with 90% to 95% appearing a single time and 0.13% taken by the ten largest. Germline trimming cut 10 bases from V and 4 bases from J; bases unmatched to any gene: 13. Germline values: CDR1 MDHEN, CDR2 SYDVKM. CDR3 length equals 14 residues. The TCR originated in a man aged 18-30 years in good health. The sample consisted of naive CD4+ T cells sorted from blood. Described subset: CD45RA+ positively selected. This chain uses TRBV28 with TRBJ2-7; 7 positions match TRBD2. DNA of the CDR3: TGTGCCACAGTACTTTCCCCCGGGGGGTACGAGCAGTACTTC. Amino acids: CATVLSPGGYEQYF.